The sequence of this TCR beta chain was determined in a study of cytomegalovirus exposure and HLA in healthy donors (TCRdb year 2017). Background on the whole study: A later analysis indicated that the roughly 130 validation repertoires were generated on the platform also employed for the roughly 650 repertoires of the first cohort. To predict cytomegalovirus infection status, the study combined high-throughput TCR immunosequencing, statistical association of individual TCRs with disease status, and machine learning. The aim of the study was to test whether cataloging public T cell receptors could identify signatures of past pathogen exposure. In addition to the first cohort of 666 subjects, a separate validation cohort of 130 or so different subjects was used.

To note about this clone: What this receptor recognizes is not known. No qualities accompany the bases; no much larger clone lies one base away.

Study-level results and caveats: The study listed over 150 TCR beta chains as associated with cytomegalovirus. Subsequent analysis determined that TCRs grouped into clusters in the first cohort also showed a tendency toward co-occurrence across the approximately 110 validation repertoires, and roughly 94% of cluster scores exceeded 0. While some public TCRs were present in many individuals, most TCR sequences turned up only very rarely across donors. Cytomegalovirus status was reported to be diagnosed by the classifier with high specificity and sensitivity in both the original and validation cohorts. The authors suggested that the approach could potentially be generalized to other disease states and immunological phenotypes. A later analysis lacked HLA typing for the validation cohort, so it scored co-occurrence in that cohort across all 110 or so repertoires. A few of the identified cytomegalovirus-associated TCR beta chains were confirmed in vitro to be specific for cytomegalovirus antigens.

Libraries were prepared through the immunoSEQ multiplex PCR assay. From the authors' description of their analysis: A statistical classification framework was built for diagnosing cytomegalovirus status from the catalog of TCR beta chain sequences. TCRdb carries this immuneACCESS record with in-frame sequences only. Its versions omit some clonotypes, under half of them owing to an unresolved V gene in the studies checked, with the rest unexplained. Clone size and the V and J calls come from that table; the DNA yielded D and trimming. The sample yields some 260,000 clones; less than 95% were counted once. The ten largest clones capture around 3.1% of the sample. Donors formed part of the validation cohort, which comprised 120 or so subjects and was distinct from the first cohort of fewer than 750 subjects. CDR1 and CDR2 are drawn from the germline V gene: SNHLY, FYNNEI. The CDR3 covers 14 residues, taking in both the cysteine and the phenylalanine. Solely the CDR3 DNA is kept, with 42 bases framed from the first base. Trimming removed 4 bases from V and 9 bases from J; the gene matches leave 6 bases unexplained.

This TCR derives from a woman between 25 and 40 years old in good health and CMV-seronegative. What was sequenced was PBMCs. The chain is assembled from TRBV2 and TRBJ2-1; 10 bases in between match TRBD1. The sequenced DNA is TGTGCCAGCAGTGGAGGGACAGGGGTGGGTGAGCAGTTCTTC. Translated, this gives CASSGGTGVGEQFF.